These T cell receptor beta chains were read from a single sample in a study of control samples from healthy donors and cancer patients. Here immunoSEQ multiplex PCR was the method, and the copy in TCRdb shows in-frame clones only, minus some. In the table there are about 150,000 clones, about nine tenths of which are singletons. The sequenced sample was blood. These receptors were taken from a man aged 25-45 years in good health. Both conserved end residues are part of each CDR3. Each record gives: V gene, D gene, clone size, J gene, CDR3 DNA, CDR3 protein. A D gene is named only where the DNA matches it firmly. Clone size appears in some rows only: once, few, many, or a class for an expanded clone.

TRBV20-1	.	.	TRBJ2-1	TGCAGTTATAGCGGCAATGAGCAGTTCTTC	CSYSGNEQFF
TRBV7-2	.	.	TRBJ1-5	TGTGCCAGCAGCTTCATTAGTGCCCAGCATTTT	CASSFISAQHF
TRBV29-1	.	once	TRBJ1-1	TGCAGCGTTGTTTGGCAGCCCACTGAAGCTTTCTTT	CSVVWQPTEAFF
TRBV19	.	once	TRBJ1-4	TGTGCCACCACCGACAGGAATGAAAAACTGTTTTTT	CATTDRNEKLFF
TRBV28	.	.	TRBJ1-1	TGTGCCAGCAGTTTATCCGGGGGTGAAGCTTTCTTT	CASSLSGGEAFF
TRBV20-1	.	.	TRBJ2-1	TGCAGTGCGCTAAACAGGAATGAGCAGTTCTTC	CSALNRNEQFF
TRBV10-3	TRBD1	.	TRBJ2-7	TGTGCCATCAGTGGGACAGGTATGGCCTACGAGCAGTACTTC	CAISGTGMAYEQYF
TRBV12-3/TRBV12-4	TRBD1	.	TRBJ1-1	TGTGCCAGCAGTTTGGGACAGTTCACTGAAGCTTTCTTT	CASSLGQFTEAFF
TRBV29-1	.	.	TRBJ2-5	TGCAGCGTTAGCCGACAGCAGGCCGAAGAGACCCAGTACTTC	CSVSRQQAEETQYF
TRBV10-1	.	few	TRBJ1-5	TGCGCCAGCAGTGAGTCGACTCCGACCTTATACATCAATCAGCCCCAGCATTTT	CASSESTPTLYINQPQHF
TRBV7-3	TRBD2	once	TRBJ2-3	TGTGCCAGCAGCTACTTTAGCGGGGGGATTGGAACAGATACGCAGTATTTT	CASSYFSGGIGTDTQYF
TRBV9	.	.	TRBJ2-7	TGTGCCAGCAGCGTAGGAGGTATTAGCGTTCACGAGCAGTACTTC	CASSVGGISVHEQYF
TRBV24-1	TRBD2	.	TRBJ2-2	TGTGCCACCAGCCGGGACAGATATATAGCGGGAGTGGGTACCGGGGAGCTGTTTTTT	CATSRDRYIAGVGTGELFF
TRBV6-5	.	few	TRBJ2-5	TGTGCCAGCAGGGGCGGGGAGACCCAGTACTTC	CASRGGETQYF
TRBV10-3	.	.	TRBJ2-4	TGTGCCATCAGTCAGGGTGAAGCCAAAAACATTCAGTACTTC	CAISQGEAKNIQYF
TRBV5-1	TRBD1	.	TRBJ2-3	TGCGCCAGCAGCTTGGGAGCCGGGACAGGGGCAGGGGATACGCAGTATTTT	CASSLGAGTGAGDTQYF
TRBV7-7	.	once	TRBJ2-7	TGTGCTAGCAGCGTAAGGGGGTTCGACGAGCAGTACTTC	CASSVRGFDEQYF
TRBV2	TRBD1	.	TRBJ2-7	TGTGCCAGCACCGACCCGGGACAGGGGAACGAGCAGTACTTC	CASTDPGQGNEQYF
TRBV10-3	TRBD2	.	TRBJ2-5	TGTGCCATCAAGGGTAGCGGGAATGAGACCCAGTACTTC	CAIKGSGNETQYF
TRBV20-1	.	.	TRBJ1-2	TGCAGTGCTAGAACCGACGGCGGCTACACCTTC	CSARTDGGYTF
TRBV18	TRBD1	.	TRBJ2-3	TGTGCCAGCTCAGTTGACAGGGGCGGCACAGATACGCAGTATTTT	CASSVDRGGTDTQYF
TRBV10-2	TRBD1	.	TRBJ1-5	TGCGCCAGCAGTGAGGACAGGGGTTATCAGCCCCAGCATTTT	CASSEDRGYQPQHF
TRBV24-1	.	once	TRBJ2-3	TGTGCCACCAGTGACCCCGCACGCACAGATACGCAGTATTTT	CATSDPARTDTQYF
TRBV5-4	TRBD1	.	TRBJ1-4	TGTGCCAGCAGCGCCAACAGGGGAGGGGATGAAAAACTGTTTTTT	CASSANRGGDEKLFF
TRBV9	.	once	TRBJ2-2	TGTGCCAGCAGCGTAGCAAGACAGGTGAACACCGGGGAGCTGTTTTTT	CASSVARQVNTGELFF
TRBV19	TRBD1	.	TRBJ2-7	TGTGCCAGTAGTAGAGGGGGCTTGGGACGATACGAGCAGTACTTC	CASSRGGLGRYEQYF
TRBV10-3	.	.	TRBJ1-2	TGTGCCATCAGTGTGTATAACTATGGCTACACCTTC	CAISVYNYGYTF
TRBV19	.	.	TRBJ2-7	TGTGCCAGTAGTATAGTCGGCAGCTCCTACGAGCAGTACTTC	CASSIVGSSYEQYF
TRBV20-1	.	.	TRBJ2-3	TGCAGTGCTAGTTGGAGGGCGCAAGATACGCAGTATTTT	CSASWRAQDTQYF
TRBV27	.	.	TRBJ2-7	TGTGCCAGCAGTTTGACCGGGCTAAATTACTACGAGCAGTACTTC	CASSLTGLNYYEQYF
TRBV11-3	TRBD1	once	TRBJ2-7	TGTGCCAGCAGCTTAGCCAGGGGGCGGTTCCACGAGCAGTACTTC	CASSLARGRFHEQYF